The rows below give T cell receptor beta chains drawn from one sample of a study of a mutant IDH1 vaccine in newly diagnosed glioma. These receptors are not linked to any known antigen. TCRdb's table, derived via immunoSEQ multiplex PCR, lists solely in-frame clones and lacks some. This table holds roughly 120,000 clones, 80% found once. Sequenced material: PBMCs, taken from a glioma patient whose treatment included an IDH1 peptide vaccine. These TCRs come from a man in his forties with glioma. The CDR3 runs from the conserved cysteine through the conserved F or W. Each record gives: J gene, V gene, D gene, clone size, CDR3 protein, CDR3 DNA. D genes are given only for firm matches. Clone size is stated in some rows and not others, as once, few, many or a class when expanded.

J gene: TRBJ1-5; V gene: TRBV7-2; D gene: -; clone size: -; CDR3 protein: CASSLPGGGNQPQHF; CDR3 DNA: TGTGCCAGCAGCTTACCGGGGGGAGGGAATCAGCCCCAGCATTTT
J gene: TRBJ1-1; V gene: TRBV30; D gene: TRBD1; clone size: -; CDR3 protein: CAWRGGTGRVEAFF; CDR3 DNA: TGTGCCTGGAGGGGGGGGACAGGGAGGGTTGAAGCTTTCTTT
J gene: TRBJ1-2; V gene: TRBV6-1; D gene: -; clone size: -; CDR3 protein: CASSGAGRNYGYTF; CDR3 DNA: TGTGCCAGCAGTGGGGCGGGCCGTAACTATGGCTACACCTTC
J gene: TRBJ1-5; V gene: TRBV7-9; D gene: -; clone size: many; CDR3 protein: CASSPPEGQPQHF; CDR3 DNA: TGTGCCAGCAGCCCGCCGGAGGGACAGCCCCAGCATTTT
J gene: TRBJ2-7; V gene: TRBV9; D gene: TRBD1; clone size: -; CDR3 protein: CASSERTGTSYEQYF; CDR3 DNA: TGTGCCAGCAGCGAACGGACAGGGACCTCCTACGAGCAGTACTTC
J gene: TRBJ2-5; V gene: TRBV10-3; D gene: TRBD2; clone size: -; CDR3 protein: CAIGTSGMDETQYF; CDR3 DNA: TGTGCCATCGGGACTAGCGGGATGGACGAGACCCAGTACTTC
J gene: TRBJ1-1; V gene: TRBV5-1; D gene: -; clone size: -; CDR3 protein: CASSLEPNTEAFF; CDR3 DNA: TGCGCCAGCAGCTTGGAACCGAACACTGAAGCTTTCTTT
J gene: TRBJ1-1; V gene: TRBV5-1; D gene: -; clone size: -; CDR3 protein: CASTPGRGEAFF; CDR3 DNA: TGCGCCAGCACGCCAGGCAGGGGCGAAGCTTTCTTT
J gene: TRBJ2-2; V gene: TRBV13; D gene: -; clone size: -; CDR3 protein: CASRKGTQRNTGELFF; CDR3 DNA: TGTGCCAGCCGAAAGGGGACTCAAAGGAACACCGGGGAGCTGTTTTTT
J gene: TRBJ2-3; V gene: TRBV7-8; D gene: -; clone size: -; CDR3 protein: CASSSSTLSDTQYF; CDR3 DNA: TGTGCCAGCAGCTCAAGTACGTTGTCCGATACGCAGTATTTT
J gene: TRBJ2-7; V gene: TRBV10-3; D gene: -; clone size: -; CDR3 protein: CATRDFYEQYF; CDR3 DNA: TGTGCCACCAGAGATTTCTACGAGCAGTACTTC
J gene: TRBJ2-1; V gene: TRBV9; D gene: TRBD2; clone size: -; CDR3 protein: CASSETGTSGGYNEQFF; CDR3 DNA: TGTGCCAGCAGCGAAACCGGGACTAGCGGGGGCTACAATGAGCAGTTCTTC
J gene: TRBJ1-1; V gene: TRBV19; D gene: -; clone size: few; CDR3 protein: CASSSQANTEAFF; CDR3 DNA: TGTGCCAGTAGTAGTCAGGCAAACACTGAAGCTTTCTTT
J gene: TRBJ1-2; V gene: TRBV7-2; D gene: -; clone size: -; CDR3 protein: CASSLSGGGGYTF; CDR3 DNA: TGTGCCAGCAGCTTATCGGGGGGCGGCGGCTACACCTTC
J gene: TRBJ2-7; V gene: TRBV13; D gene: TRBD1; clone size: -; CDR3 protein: CASSLRQGFPYEQYF; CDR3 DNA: TGTGCCAGCAGCTTACGACAGGGTTTCCCCTACGAGCAGTACTTC
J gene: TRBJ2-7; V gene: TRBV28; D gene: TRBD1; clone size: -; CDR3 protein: CASSFGQGSYEQYF; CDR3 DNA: TGTGCCAGCAGTTTCGGACAGGGGTCCTACGAGCAGTACTTC
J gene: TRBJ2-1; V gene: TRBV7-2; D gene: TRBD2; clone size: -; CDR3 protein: CASSLVGSTSGVQFF; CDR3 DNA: TGTGCCAGCAGCTTAGTGGGGTCGACTAGCGGGGTTCAGTTCTTC
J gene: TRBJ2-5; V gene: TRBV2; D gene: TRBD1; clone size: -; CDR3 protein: CASSPDRGQETQYF; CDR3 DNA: TGTGCCAGCAGTCCCGACAGGGGCCAAGAGACCCAGTACTTC
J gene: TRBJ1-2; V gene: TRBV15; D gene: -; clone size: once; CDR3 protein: CATSPRGGNYGYTF; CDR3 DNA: TGTGCCACCAGCCCGCGGGGAGGAAACTATGGCTACACCTTC
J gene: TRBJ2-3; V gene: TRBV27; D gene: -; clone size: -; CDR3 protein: CASTPSRIDTQYF; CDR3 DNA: TGTGCCAGCACTCCCTCGAGGATAGATACGCAGTATTTT
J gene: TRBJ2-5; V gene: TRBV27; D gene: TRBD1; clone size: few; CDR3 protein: CASSSGQGHRETQYF; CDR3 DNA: TGTGCCAGCAGTTCCGGACAGGGACATCGAGAGACCCAGTACTTC
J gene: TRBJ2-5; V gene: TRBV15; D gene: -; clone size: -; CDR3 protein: CATSRDKGLGLGETQYF; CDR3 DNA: TGTGCCACCAGCAGAGATAAAGGTCTCGGCTTAGGGGAGACCCAGTACTTC
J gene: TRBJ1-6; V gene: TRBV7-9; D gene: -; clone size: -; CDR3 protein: CASSDDSYNSPLHF; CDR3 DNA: TGTGCCAGCAGCGATGACAGTTATAATTCACCCCTCCACTTT
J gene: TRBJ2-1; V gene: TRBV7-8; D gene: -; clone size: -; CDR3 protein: CASSLARVSISYNEQFF; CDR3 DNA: TGTGCCAGCAGCTTAGCTCGGGTTAGCATCTCCTACAATGAGCAGTTCTTC
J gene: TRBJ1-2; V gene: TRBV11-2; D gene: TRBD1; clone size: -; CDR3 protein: CASSLARALTGRNYGYTF; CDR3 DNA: TGTGCCAGCAGCTTAGCAAGAGCCCTGACAGGGCGTAACTATGGCTACACCTTC
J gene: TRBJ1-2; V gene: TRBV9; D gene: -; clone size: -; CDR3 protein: CASTPQGNGYTF; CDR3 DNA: TGTGCCAGCACTCCGCAGGGGAATGGCTACACCTTC
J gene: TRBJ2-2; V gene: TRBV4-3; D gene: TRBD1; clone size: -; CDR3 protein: CASSQDPPDRGEVTGELFF; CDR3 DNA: TGCGCCAGCAGCCAAGATCCCCCAGACAGGGGGGAGGTCACCGGGGAGCTGTTTTTT
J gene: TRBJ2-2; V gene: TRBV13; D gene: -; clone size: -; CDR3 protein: CASSFSGELFF; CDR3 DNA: TGTGCCAGCAGCTTCTCCGGGGAGCTGTTTTTT
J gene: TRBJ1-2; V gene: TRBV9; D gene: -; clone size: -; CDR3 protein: CASSVVGGGSYGYTF; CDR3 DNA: TGTGCCAGCAGCGTAGTGGGCGGTGGTTCCTATGGCTACACCTTC
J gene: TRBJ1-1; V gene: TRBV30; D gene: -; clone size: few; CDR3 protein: CAWNWGLNTEAFF; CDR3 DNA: TGTGCCTGGAATTGGGGGCTGAACACTGAAGCTTTCTTT
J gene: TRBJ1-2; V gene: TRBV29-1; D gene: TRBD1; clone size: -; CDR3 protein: CSVRDSIYGYTF; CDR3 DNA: TGCAGCGTTCGGGACAGTATTTATGGCTACACCTTC
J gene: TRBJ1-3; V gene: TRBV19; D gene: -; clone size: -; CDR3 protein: CASSGSSSGNTIYF; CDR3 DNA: TGTGCCAGTAGTGGATCAAGCTCTGGAAACACCATATATTTT
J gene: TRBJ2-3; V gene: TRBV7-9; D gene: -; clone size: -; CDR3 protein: CASSLGGPPDTQYF; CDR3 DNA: TGTGCCAGCAGCTTAGGGGGGCCCCCAGATACGCAGTATTTT
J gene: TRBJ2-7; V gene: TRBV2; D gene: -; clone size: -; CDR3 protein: CASSVTAFYEQYF; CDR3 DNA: TGTGCCAGCAGTGTTACAGCCTTCTACGAGCAGTACTTC
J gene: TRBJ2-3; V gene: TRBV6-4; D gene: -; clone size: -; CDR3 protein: CASSEVAGSTDTQYF; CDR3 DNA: TGTGCCAGCAGTGAAGTGGCGGGGAGCACAGATACGCAGTATTTT
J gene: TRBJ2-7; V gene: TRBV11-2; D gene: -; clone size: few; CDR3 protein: CASSLTSRQTYEQYF; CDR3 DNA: TGTGCCAGCAGCTTAACCTCACGACAGACCTACGAGCAGTACTTC
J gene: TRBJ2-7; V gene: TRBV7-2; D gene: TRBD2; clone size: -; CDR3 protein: CASSPRVAGPLEQYF; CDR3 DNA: TGTGCCAGCAGCCCCCGGGTAGCGGGACCCCTCGAGCAGTACTTC
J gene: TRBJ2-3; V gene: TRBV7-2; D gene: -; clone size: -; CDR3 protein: CASSWGPGPSTDTQYF; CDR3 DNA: TGTGCCAGCAGCTGGGGGCCAGGCCCGTCCACAGATACGCAGTATTTT
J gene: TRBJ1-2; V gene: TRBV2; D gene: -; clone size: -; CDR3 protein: CASSFTVRNYGYTF; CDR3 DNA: TGTGCCAGCAGCTTTACAGTGAGGAACTATGGCTACACCTTC
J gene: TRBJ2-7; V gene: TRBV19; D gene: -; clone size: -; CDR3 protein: CASSFHSGAYEQYF; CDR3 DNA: TGTGCCAGTAGCTTTCATTCGGGGGCCTACGAGCAGTACTTC
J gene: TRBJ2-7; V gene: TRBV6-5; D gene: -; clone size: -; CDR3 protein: CASSLTGRETEQYF; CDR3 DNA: TGTGCCAGCAGCCTCACAGGGCGTGAGACCGAGCAGTACTTC